A selection of T cell receptor beta chains follows, all from one sample in a study of cytomegalovirus exposure and HLA in healthy donors. Profiling relied on immunoSEQ multiplex PCR, and the TCRdb table lists in-frame clones only, not all of them. The table has around 120,000 clones, roughly 80% seen once. Sequences were obtained from PBMCs. Receptors were obtained from a girl aged 2-15 years in good health and CMV-seronegative. The CDR3 runs from the conserved cysteine through the conserved F or W. A D gene is named only where the DNA matches it firmly. Only part of the rows carry a size: once, few, many, or a class if the clone is expanded.

TRBV30,TRBJ2-7,TRBD2,-,CAAETSGTLGEQYF,TGTGCCGCCGAGACTAGCGGCACCTTAGGGGAGCAGTACTTC
TRBV19,TRBJ2-1,TRBD1,-,CASRLGQGREQFF,TGTGCCAGTAGACTGGGACAGGGTCGTGAGCAGTTCTTC
TRBV7-8,TRBJ2-1,TRBD2,-,CASSLAAGTSAYNEQFF,TGTGCCAGCAGCTTAGCGGCCGGGACTAGCGCCTACAATGAGCAGTTCTTC
TRBV4-1,TRBJ1-5,-,-,CASSQAQGMGSQPQHF,TGCGCCAGCAGCCAAGCGCAGGGAATGGGGTCTCAGCCCCAGCATTTT
TRBV5-6,TRBJ2-3,TRBD2,-,CASSLFPAGSTDTQYF,TGTGCCAGCAGCTTGTTTCCAGCGGGGAGCACAGATACGCAGTATTTT
TRBV18,TRBJ1-1,-,-,CASSPPGLQNTEAFF,TGTGCCAGCTCACCACCGGGGCTACAGAACACTGAAGCTTTCTTT
TRBV30,TRBJ1-2,TRBD1,-,CAWSGYRGGYTF,TGTGCCTGGAGTGGGTACAGGGGTGGCTACACCTTC
TRBV14,TRBJ2-2,TRBD2,-,CASSPGLALAGELFF,TGTGCCAGCAGCCCGGGACTAGCCCTTGCCGGGGAGCTGTTTTTT
TRBV15,TRBJ1-1,TRBD1,few,CATSRAGGTEAFF,TGTGCCACCAGCAGAGCAGGGGGCACTGAAGCTTTCTTT
TRBV10-3,TRBJ2-7,-,few,CAISEAVNAGEQYF,TGTGCCATCAGTGAGGCGGTGAATGCGGGCGAGCAGTACTTC
TRBV27,TRBJ1-2,-,-,CASSRVYTTDSGYGYTF,TGTGCCAGCAGTCGGGTGTATACGACGGACTCGGGGTATGGCTACACCTTC
TRBV4-2,TRBJ1-5,-,-,CASSRTGGSGEPQHF,TGTGCCAGCAGCCGGACGGGGGGGTCCGGTGAACCCCAGCATTTT
TRBV5-1,TRBJ2-7,-,-,CASSLAPGGEYEQYF,TGCGCCAGCAGCTTGGCGCCAGGAGGCGAGTACGAGCAGTACTTC
TRBV15,TRBJ2-7,-,-,CATSLYRGGYEQYF,TGTGCCACCAGCCTCTACAGAGGAGGCTACGAGCAGTACTTC
TRBV5-1,TRBJ1-2,-,-,CASSLDPGYYGYTF,TGCGCCAGCAGCTTGGACCCCGGGTACTATGGCTACACCTTC
TRBV5-1,TRBJ2-7,-,-,CASRVALQVIYEQYF,TGCGCCAGCAGGGTGGCCCTTCAAGTCATTTACGAGCAGTACTTC
TRBV4-2,TRBJ1-2,-,-,CASSPRRINGYTF,TGTGCCAGCAGCCCGCGGAGAATCAATGGCTACACCTTC
TRBV6-5,TRBJ2-7,-,-,CASSFGYRTVGDEQYF,TGTGCCAGCAGTTTTGGATACCGGACAGTGGGGGACGAGCAGTACTTC
TRBV7-2,TRBJ2-7,TRBD1,-,CASSYRDRTYEQYF,TGTGCCAGCAGCTACCGGGACAGGACCTACGAGCAGTACTTC
TRBV5-1,TRBJ1-1,-,-,CASSLRTRNTEAFF,TGCGCCAGCAGCTTACGAACCAGGAACACTGAAGCTTTCTTT
TRBV2,TRBJ2-7,-,-,CASSPPRRDIFPSYEQYF,TGTGCCAGCAGTCCTCCCCGACGTGACATTTTCCCCTCTTACGAGCAGTACTTC
TRBV2,TRBJ1-1,TRBD1,few,CASWGDLQGVRNTEAFF,TGTGCCAGCTGGGGGGATTTACAGGGGGTAAGGAACACTGAAGCTTTCTTT